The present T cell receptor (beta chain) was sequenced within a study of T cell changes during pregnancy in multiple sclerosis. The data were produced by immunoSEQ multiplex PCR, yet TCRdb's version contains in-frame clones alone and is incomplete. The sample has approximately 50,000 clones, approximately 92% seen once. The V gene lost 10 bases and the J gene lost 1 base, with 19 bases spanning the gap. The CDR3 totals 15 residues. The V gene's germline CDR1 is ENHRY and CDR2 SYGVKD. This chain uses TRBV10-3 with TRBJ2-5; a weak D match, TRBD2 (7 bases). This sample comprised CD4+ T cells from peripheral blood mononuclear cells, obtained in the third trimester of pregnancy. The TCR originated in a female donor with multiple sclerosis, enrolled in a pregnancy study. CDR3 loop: CATRNSGGPQETQYF. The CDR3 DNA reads TGTGCCACTCGAAACTCGGGGGGCCCCCAAGAGACCCAGTACTTC.